These T cell receptor beta chains were read from a single sample in a study of early T cells in non-severe SARS-CoV-2 infection. TCRdb itself ran the 5' RACE reads through MiXCR, one entry per CDR3 protein. The data contain tens of thousands of distinct CDR3 sequences, approximately 11% of them singletons. The input for sequencing was whole blood, taken at baseline. These receptors all stem from an adult who was a healthcare worker with PCR-confirmed SARS-CoV-2 infection or an uninfected control (not recorded which). Each CDR3 is given with its conserved first and last residue. The D gene is left open where the match is weak. Not all rows give a size; the values are once, few, many and, for expanded clones, a class.

>TRBD2|TRBJ2-5|TRBV7-9|few
CASRKTSAQETQYF
TGTGCCAGCAGAAAGACTAGCGCGCAAGAGACCCAGTACTTC
>NA|TRBJ2-1|TRBV6-1|many
CASSEARQRVDEQFF
TGTGCCAGCAGTGAAGCCCGGCAAAGGGTTGATGAGCAGTTCTTC
>NA|TRBJ2-1|TRBV7-9|many
CASSRPGVGEQFF
TGTGCCAGCAGCCGGCCGGGGGTCGGTGAGCAGTTCTTC
>TRBD1|TRBJ1-6|TRBV18|few
CASSRTGDNSPLHF
TGTGCCAGCTCACGGACAGGGGATAATTCACCCCTCCACTTT
>NA|TRBJ2-3|TRBV28|few
CASSFSPTDTQYF
TGTGCCAGCAGTTTTAGCCCGACGGATACGCAGTATTTT
>NA|TRBJ2-2|TRBV28|many
CASRLATNTGELFF
TGTGCCAGCAGGCTAGCGACGAACACCGGGGAGCTGTTTTTT
>NA|TRBJ1-4|TRBV7-9|NA
CASSFDYGRNNEKLFF
TGTGCCAGCAGCTTCGACTACGGACGGAATAATGAAAAACTGTTTTTT
>NA|TRBJ1-5|TRBV29-1|few
CSVTGAGQPQHF
TGCAGCGTTACAGGAGCGGGTCAGCCCCAGCATTTT
>TRBD1|TRBJ2-1|TRBV5-1|NA
CASSPTGGVVDEQFF
TGCGCCAGCAGCCCTACAGGGGGCGTCGTAGATGAGCAGTTCTTC
>NA|TRBJ1-2|TRBV29-1|once
CSARQQYGYTF
TGCAGCGCCCGACAGCAGTATGGCTACACCTTC
>TRBD2|TRBJ2-1|TRBV11-2|many
CASSLASSGRIEQFF
TGTGCCAGCAGCTTAGCCTCTAGCGGGAGGATAGAGCAGTTCTTC
>NA|TRBJ1-5|TRBV7-8|NA
CASSPMADDSNQPQHF
TGTGCCAGCAGCCCCATGGCAGATGATAGCAATCAGCCCCAGCATTTT
>NA|TRBJ2-7|TRBV12-3/TRBV12-4|NA
CASSPPPAYYEQYF
TGTGCCAGCAGCCCCCCCCCCGCCTACTACGAGCAGTACTTC
>TRBD2|TRBJ2-1|TRBV2|many
CASNSGSKDEQFF
TGTGCCAGCAACAGCGGGAGTAAGGATGAGCAGTTCTTC
>NA|TRBJ2-3|TRBV7-2|many
CASSPDYLSTDTQYF
TGTGCCAGCAGCCCCGACTATCTCAGTACAGATACGCAGTATTTT
>NA|TRBJ2-7|TRBV12-3/TRBV12-4|NA
CASSLAQTGVEQYF
TGTGCCAGCAGTTTAGCGCAAACTGGCGTCGAGCAGTACTTC
>NA|TRBJ1-1|TRBV5-4|NA
CASSLGRHHNTEAFF
TGTGCCAGCAGCCTGGGACGACACCATAACACTGAAGCTTTCTTT
>NA|TRBJ2-7|TRBV5-1|many
CASSYATGTSDGEQYF
TGCGCCAGCAGCTACGCTACAGGGACCTCTGATGGCGAGCAGTACTTC
>TRBD1|TRBJ1-2|TRBV29-1|many
CSVELSGQEVGYTF
TGCAGCGTTGAACTTTCCGGACAGGAGGTTGGCTACACCTTC
>NA|TRBJ1-4|TRBV29-1|NA
CSVGRANEKLFF
TGCAGCGTAGGGCGAGCTAATGAAAAACTGTTTTTT
>NA|TRBJ2-7|TRBV4-3|few
CASRNRCYEQYF
TGCGCCAGCAGAAACAGGTGCTACGAGCAGTACTTC
>TRBD2|TRBJ2-5|TRBV29-1|few
CSVAAGTSGETQYF
TGCAGCGTTGCCGCCGGGACTAGCGGGGAGACCCAGTACTTC
>NA|TRBJ1-5|TRBV28|few
CASSLFRDRDYQPQHF
TGTGCCAGCAGTTTATTCCGGGATAGGGATTATCAGCCCCAGCATTTT
>NA|TRBJ2-7|TRBV5-1|NA
CASSLIPAGITYEQYF
TGCGCCAGCAGCTTGATTCCAGCGGGTATCACCTACGAGCAGTACTTC
>TRBD2|TRBJ2-3|TRBV20-1|many
CSARDFKLAGAQDTQYF
TGCAGTGCTAGAGATTTTAAACTAGCGGGAGCCCAAGATACGCAGTATTTT
>NA|TRBJ1-6|TRBV7-2|few
CASSLSFRGQIDNSPLHF
TGTGCCAGCAGCTTAAGCTTCAGGGGCCAGATAGATAATTCACCCCTCCACTTT
>TRBD2|TRBJ2-7|TRBV29-1|many
CSVKFSGSEQYF
TGCAGCGTTAAGTTTAGCGGGAGTGAGCAGTACTTC
>NA|TRBJ1-5|TRBV6-2/TRBV6-3|NA
CASSRDGNQPQHF
TGTGCCAGCAGTCGGGACGGAAATCAGCCCCAGCATTTT
>NA|TRBJ1-5|TRBV29-1|many
CSVEVGGNQPQHF
TGCAGCGTTGAAGTAGGTGGCAATCAGCCCCAGCATTTT
>NA|TRBJ2-1|TRBV28|few
CASSPRGPHNEQFF
TGTGCCAGCAGTCCTCGAGGGCCACACAATGAGCAGTTCTTC
>NA|TRBJ2-1|TRBV11-2|many
CASSPREPGSNEQFF
TGTGCCAGCAGCCCCCGCGAGCCTGGATCGAATGAGCAGTTCTTC
>TRBD1|TRBJ1-5|TRBV20-1|many
CSARELDRAGNQPQHF
TGCAGTGCTAGAGAGCTGGACAGGGCCGGCAATCAGCCCCAGCATTTT
>NA|TRBJ2-3|TRBV3-1|few
CASSQPLTDTQYF
TGTGCCAGCAGCCAACCCCTTACAGATACGCAGTATTTT
>NA|TRBJ2-5|TRBV6-5|many
CASSYGRGGQETQYF
TGTGCCAGCAGTTACGGCAGGGGCGGCCAAGAGACCCAGTACTTC
>TRBD1|TRBJ2-1|TRBV28|NA
CASRGDRGVEQFF
TGTGCCAGCAGGGGGGACAGGGGAGTTGAGCAGTTCTTC
>NA|TRBJ2-1|TRBV7-8|few
CASSLSRAPGPRRDEQFF
TGTGCCAGCAGCTTAAGCCGGGCCCCAGGGCCGAGGCGTGATGAGCAGTTCTTC
>NA|TRBJ2-3|TRBV3-1|few
CASRRADTQYF
TGTGCCAGCAGAAGGGCGGATACGCAGTATTTT
>NA|TRBJ2-7|TRBV28|many
CASSPSYPYEQYF
TGTGCCAGCAGTCCCTCATATCCCTACGAGCAGTACTTC
>NA|TRBJ1-5|TRBV20-1|many
CSARGPSSNQPQHF
TGCAGTGCTAGGGGACCCTCCAGCAATCAGCCCCAGCATTTT
>NA|TRBJ2-5|TRBV20-1|many
CSARDVTRETQYF
TGCAGTGCTAGAGATGTTACCCGGGAGACCCAGTACTTC
>NA|TRBJ1-2|TRBV4-2|NA
CASSQEVGYTF
TGTGCCAGCAGCCAGGAGGTAGGCTACACCTTC
>NA|TRBJ1-2|TRBV6-5|many
CASIGRGRRGYTF
TGTGCCAGCATCGGAAGGGGCAGGCGTGGCTACACCTTC
>TRBD1|TRBJ1-4|TRBV7-2|NA
CASSLSGGRNEKLFF
TGTGCCAGCAGCCTATCAGGGGGCCGTAATGAAAAACTGTTTTTT
>TRBD1|TRBJ1-5|TRBV16|NA
CASSQGQESNQPQHF
TGTGCCAGCAGCCAAGGACAGGAGAGCAATCAGCCCCAGCATTTT
>TRBD2|TRBJ2-3|TRBV10-3|many
CAISGDQGTSRSTDTQYF
TGTGCCATCAGCGGAGATCAGGGGACTAGCAGAAGCACAGATACGCAGTATTTT